This record looks at one T cell receptor beta chain sequence and its context. This clone turned up a few times. Its binding antigen is unknown. Qualities for individual bases were not recorded, and no much larger clone is one base off. This specimen belongs to a study of OX40 agonist ivuxolimab in advanced cancers. For the wider study: The costimulatory receptor OX40 (CD134) was targeted by ivuxolimab, a fully human IgG2 agonistic monoclonal antibody. A male proportion of nearly 85% and a mean age of 60 years, ranging from 23 to 79, were recorded for the dose-escalation cohort. Patients were allowed to have had prior anti-PD-1, anti-PD-L1 or anti-CTLA-4 therapy, and approximately 41% of the dose-escalation patients had previously received checkpoint inhibitors. Intravenous ivuxolimab was administered to patients every 2 weeks at six dose levels: 0.01, 0.1, 0.3, 1.5, 3 and 10 mg/kg. Partial responses occurred in three dose-escalation patients, of whom one had hepatocellular carcinoma and two had cutaneous melanoma. The paper describes the monotherapy dose-escalation part (N ≈ 52 patients) of the phase I trial of ivuxolimab. The point of sequencing TCRbeta in the periphery was to test whether ivuxolimab changed TCR sequence diversity and drove clonal T-cell expansion. Among the approximately 54 dose-escalation patients, around 20 had hepatocellular carcinoma, roughly 15 melanoma, 9 renal cell carcinoma and 9 head and neck cancer. The research as a whole found: Low levels of normalized T-cell clonal expansion were also seen in some patients who did not respond. At doses from 0.1 to 3.0 mg/kg, clonal expansion was seen in both CD4+ and CD8+ blood T cells between baseline and week 6. Partial responders in the 0.1-3.0 mg/kg groups had among the lowest normalized peripheral clonal expansion, especially among CD8+ T cells. The antigen specificity of the clonally expanded peripheral T cells was not determined. After ivuxolimab, more expanded clones were found on average in CD8+ T cells than in CD4+ T cells.

Reading from cysteine to phenylalanine, the CDR3 counts 13 amino acids. The DNA shown is the 39-base CDR3, in frame from base 1. The germline V gene supplies CDR1 LGHNA and CDR2 YNFKEQ. Trimming removed 3 bases from V and 5 bases from J; the gene matches leave 1 base unexplained. For sequencing of the TCRbeta CDR3 region, genomic DNA was extracted from the sorted cells. TCRbeta CDR3 regions were sequenced using the immunoSEQ Assay. In its TCRdb copy, this immuneACCESS table keeps in-frame sequences only and misses some clones. Where compared with another copy, unresolved V genes explain less than half of these, and the others have no known cause. In all, the sample holds 16,000 or so clones, and 80% to 90% of those were seen once. Over 3.5% of the sample rests with the top ten. Patients with a history of autoimmune disease or receiving systemic immunosuppression were excluded from the trial. In every dose cohort, peripheral blood was drawn for TCR sequencing at baseline, cycle 4 day 1, and cycle 7 day 1. The samples were drawn from a first-in-human, open-label, multicenter phase I dose-escalation trial of ivuxolimab. Adults with locally advanced or metastatic melanoma, renal cell carcinoma, hepatocellular carcinoma or head and neck squamous cell carcinoma were enrolled in the trial. Before TCR sequencing, CD4+ T cells and CD8+ T cells were sorted from peripheral blood as separate populations.

The V and J segments used are TRBV4-2 and TRBJ2-7; TRBD1 matches 10 bases in the middle. This sequence originates from an adult with an advanced solid tumor such as melanoma, head and neck, liver or kidney cancer. This specimen was CD4+ or CD8+ T cells sorted from blood, taken in a trial of the OX40 agonist ivuxolimab. CDR3 region: CASSQTGGHEQYF. The bases read TGTGCCAGCAGCCAGACAGGGGGCCACGAGCAGTACTTC.